The sequence of this T cell receptor (beta chain) was determined in a study of T cell changes during pregnancy in multiple sclerosis. Produced via immunoSEQ multiplex PCR; TCRdb's table is partial and in-frame only. The table lists about 55,000 clones, 85% to 90% of them singletons. The germline V gene has CDR1 SGHTA and CDR2 FQGTGA. With 3 bases removed from V and 0 bases from J, the gap between germline ends came to 10 bases. The length of the CDR3 is 15 residues. The clonotype was recovered from a female donor with multiple sclerosis, enrolled in a pregnancy study. This material consisted of CD4+ T cells from peripheral blood mononuclear cells, taken in the first trimester of pregnancy. The rearrangement uses TRBV7-3 and TRBJ2-3; D gene ambiguous. CDR3 amino acids: CASSLAPGSTDTQYF. DNA for the CDR3: TGTGCCAGCAGCTTGGCGCCAGGAAGCACAGATACGCAGTATTTT.